This TCR beta chain was documented in a study of blood T cell repertoires in COVID-19. Study as a whole: Italy, Spain and the United States were the sources of the convalescent and acute COVID-19 samples. Sample material is recorded as cDNA or gDNA derived from T cells, B-cell-depleted T cells, or PBMCs.

This clone was counted once. The V gene's germline CDR1 is LNHNV and CDR2 YYDKDF (reference sequence). Trimming at V came to 0 bases and at J to 7 bases, leaving 5 bases not matched to a gene. The CDR3 runs to 16 residues. In the authors' workflow: It was from reference gene primer amplification that nucleated cell counts were estimated. The repertoire was sequenced with immunoSEQ multiplex PCR; TCRdb's copy has only in-frame clones and lacks some. V and J calls and clone size are given by that table; D and trimming were obtained from the DNA. The repertoire holds hundreds of thousands of clones, with 70% to 90% as singletons.

This sequence joins TRBV15 and TRBJ1-6, with 8 bases identical to TRBD1. The receptor comes from a man older than 75 with acute or convalescent COVID-19. The sequenced material came from peripheral blood. The CDR3 protein is CATSRDLDRGNSPLHF. The CDR3 bases are TGTGCCACCAGCAGAGATTTAGACAGGGGAAATTCACCCCTCCACTTT.